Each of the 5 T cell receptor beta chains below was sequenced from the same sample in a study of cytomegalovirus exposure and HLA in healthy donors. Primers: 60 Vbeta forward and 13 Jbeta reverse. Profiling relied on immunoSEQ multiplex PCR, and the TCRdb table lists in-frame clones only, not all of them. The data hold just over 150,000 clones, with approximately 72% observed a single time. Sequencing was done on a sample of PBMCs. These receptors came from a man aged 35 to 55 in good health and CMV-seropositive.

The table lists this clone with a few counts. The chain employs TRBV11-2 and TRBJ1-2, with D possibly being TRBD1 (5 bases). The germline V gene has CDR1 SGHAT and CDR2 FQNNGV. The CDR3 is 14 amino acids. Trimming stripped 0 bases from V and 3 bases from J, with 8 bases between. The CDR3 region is CASSLDGGYYGYTF. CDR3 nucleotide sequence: TGTGCCAGCAGCTTAGATGGGGGGTACTATGGCTACACCTTC. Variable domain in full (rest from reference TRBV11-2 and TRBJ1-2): EAGVAQSPRYKIIEKRQSVAFWCNPISGHATLYWYQQILGQGPKLLIQFQNNGVVDDSQLPKDRFSAERLKGVDSTLKIQPAKLEDSAVYLCASSLDGGYYGYTFGSGTRLTVV.

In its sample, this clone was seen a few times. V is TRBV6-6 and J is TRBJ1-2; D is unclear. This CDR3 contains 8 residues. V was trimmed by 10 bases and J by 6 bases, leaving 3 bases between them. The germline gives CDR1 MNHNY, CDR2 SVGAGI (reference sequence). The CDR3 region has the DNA TGTGCCACAGATGGCTACACCTTC. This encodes CATDGYTF.

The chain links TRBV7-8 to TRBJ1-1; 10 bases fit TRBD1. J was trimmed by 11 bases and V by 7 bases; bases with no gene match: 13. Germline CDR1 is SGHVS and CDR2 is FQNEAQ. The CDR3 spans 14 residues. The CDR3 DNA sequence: TGTGCCAGCACCGCTACGACAGGGGGCACCGTGGCTTTCTTT. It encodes CASTATTGGTVAFF.

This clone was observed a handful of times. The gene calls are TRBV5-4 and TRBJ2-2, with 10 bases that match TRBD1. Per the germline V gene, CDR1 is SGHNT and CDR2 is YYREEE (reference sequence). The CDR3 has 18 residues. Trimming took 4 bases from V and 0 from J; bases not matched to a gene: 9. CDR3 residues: CASSRPGQGITNTGELFF. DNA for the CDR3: TGTGCCAGCAGCAGGCCGGGACAGGGGATAACGAACACCGGGGAGCTGTTTTTT.

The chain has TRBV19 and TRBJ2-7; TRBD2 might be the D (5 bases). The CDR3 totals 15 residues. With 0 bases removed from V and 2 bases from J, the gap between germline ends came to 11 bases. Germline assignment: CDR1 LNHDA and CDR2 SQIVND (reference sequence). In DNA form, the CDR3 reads TGTGCCAGTAGTATAGATCGGGGTACAGCCTACGAGCAGTACTTC. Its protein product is CASSIDRGTAYEQYF.